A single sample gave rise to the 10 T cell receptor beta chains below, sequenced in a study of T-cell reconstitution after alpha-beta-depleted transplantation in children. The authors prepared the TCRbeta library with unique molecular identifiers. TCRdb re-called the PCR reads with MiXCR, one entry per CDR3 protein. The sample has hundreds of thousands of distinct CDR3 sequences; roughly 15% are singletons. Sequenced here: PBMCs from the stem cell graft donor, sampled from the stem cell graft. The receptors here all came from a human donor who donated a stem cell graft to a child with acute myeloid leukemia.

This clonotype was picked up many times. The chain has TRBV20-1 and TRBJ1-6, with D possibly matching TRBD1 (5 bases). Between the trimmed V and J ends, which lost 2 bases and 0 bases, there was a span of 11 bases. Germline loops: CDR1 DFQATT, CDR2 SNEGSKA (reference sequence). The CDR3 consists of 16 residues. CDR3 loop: CSARKGSSSYNSPLHF. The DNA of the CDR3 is TGCAGTGCTAGAAAGGGGTCGAGCTCCTATAATTCACCCCTCCACTTT.

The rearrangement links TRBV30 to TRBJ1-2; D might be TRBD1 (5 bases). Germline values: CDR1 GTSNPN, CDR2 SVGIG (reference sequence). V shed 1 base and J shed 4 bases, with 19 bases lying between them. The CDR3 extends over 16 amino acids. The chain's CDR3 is CAWSGSGGILSYGYTF. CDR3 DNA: TGTGCCTGGAGTGGCTCCGGGGGGATATTGAGCTATGGCTACACCTTC.

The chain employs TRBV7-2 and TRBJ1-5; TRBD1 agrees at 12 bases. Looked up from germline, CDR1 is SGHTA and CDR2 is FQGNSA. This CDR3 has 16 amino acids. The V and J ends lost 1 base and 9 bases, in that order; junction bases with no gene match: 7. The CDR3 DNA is TGTGCCAGCAGCTTAGTAGGGACAGGGGGCGCGCGGCCCCAGCATTTT. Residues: CASSLVGTGGARPQHF.

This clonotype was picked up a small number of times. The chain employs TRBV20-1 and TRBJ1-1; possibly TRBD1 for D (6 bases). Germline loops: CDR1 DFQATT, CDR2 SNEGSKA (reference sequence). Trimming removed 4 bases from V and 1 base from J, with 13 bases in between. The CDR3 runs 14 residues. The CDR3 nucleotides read TGCAGTGCTACCCCAGGGGTCAGGAACACTGAAGCTTTCTTT. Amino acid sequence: CSATPGVRNTEAFF.

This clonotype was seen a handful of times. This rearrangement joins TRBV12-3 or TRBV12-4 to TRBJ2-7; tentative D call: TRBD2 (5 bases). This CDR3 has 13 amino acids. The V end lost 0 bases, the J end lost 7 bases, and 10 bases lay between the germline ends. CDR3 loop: CASSLAAGREQYV. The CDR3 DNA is TGTGCCAGCAGTTTAGCGGCGGGTAGGGAGCAGTACGTC.

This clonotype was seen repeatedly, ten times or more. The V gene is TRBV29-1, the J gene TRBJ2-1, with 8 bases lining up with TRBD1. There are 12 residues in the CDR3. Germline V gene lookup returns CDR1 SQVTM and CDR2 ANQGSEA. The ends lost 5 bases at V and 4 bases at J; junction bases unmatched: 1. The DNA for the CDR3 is TGCAGCGTTACAGGGGGTTACAATGAGCAGTTCTTC. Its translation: CSVTGGYNEQFF.

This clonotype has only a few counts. CDR3 protein: CASSQSGGTQETQYF. In DNA, the CDR3 is TGCGCCAGCAGCCAAAGCGGGGGGACCCAAGAGACCCAGTACTTC. This sequence joins TRBV4-1 and TRBJ2-5; 9 nucleotides agree with TRBD2. The CDR3 is made up of 15 amino acids. Trimming took 2 bases from V and 1 from J; bases not matched to a gene: 2. Looked up from germline, CDR1 is MGHRA and CDR2 is YSYEKL.

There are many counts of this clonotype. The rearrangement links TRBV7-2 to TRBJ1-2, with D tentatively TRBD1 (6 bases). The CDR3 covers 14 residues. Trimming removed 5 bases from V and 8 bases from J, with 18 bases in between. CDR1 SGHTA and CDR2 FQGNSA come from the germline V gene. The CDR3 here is CASSMEGGRPGYTF. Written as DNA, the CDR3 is TGTGCCAGCAGCATGGAAGGGGGGAGGCCGGGCTACACCTTC.

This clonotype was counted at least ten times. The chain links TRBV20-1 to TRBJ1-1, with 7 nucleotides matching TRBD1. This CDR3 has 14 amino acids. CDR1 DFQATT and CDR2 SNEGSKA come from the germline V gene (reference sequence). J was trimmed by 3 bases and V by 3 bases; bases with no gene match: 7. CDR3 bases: TGCAGTGCTAGCTCACAGGGGCGTTACACTGAAGCTTTCTTT. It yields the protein CSASSQGRYTEAFF.

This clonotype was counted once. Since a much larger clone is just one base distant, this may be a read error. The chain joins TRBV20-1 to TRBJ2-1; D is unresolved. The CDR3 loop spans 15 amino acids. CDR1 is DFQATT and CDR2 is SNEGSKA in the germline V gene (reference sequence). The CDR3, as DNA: TGCAGTGCTAACTCGGCCGAAGGCTCCTACAGTGAGCAGTTCTTC. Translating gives CSANSAEGSYSEQFF.